These T cell receptor beta chains were read from a single sample in a study of shared clonotypes between healthy human individuals. The assay was immunoSEQ multiplex PCR, and TCRdb's table has in-frame clones only and misses some. The sample has roughly 2 million clones, 90% to 95% seen once. Sample: naive CD4+ T cells sorted from blood. The receptors were gathered from a man younger than 35 in good health. The CDR3 runs from the conserved cysteine through the conserved F or W. Fields, in order: J gene, V gene, D gene, clone size, CDR3 DNA, CDR3 protein. The D gene is left open where the match is weak. Size values are once, few and many counts, or a class for expanded clones, and some rows have none.

>TRBJ2-2|TRBV5-1|-|-
TGCGCCAGCAGTTCGCAGGGCGCGAACACCGGGGAGCTGTTTTTT
CASSSQGANTGELFF
>TRBJ1-6|TRBV11-2|-|-
TGTGCCAGCTCACAGAGCTCCTATAATTCACCCCTCCACTTT
CASSQSSYNSPLHF
>TRBJ2-7|TRBV7-9|-|-
TGTGCCAGCAGCCAACCCTTGACTGGCGGCAACGAGCAGTACTTC
CASSQPLTGGNEQYF
>TRBJ2-7|TRBV27|-|-
TGTGCCAGCAGCCTAGGGGACCTGGCCTTGGGCGAGCAGTACTTC
CASSLGDLALGEQYF
>TRBJ1-2|TRBV7-2|TRBD1|-
TGTGCCAGCAGCCAGGGGGCTGTAGAAGGCTACACCTTC
CASSQGAVEGYTF
>TRBJ2-7|TRBV5-1|-|-
TGCGCCAGCAACATGGTGCGGGGTATGTCCTACGAGCAGTACTTC
CASNMVRGMSYEQYF
>TRBJ2-7|TRBV6-6|TRBD2|-
TGTGCCAGCAGGGACCGGGGGGAATACGAGCAGTACTTC
CASRDRGEYEQYF
>TRBJ1-2|TRBV5-1|-|-
TGCGCCAGCAGCCCTGGGTACAGCGATGGCTACACCTTC
CASSPGYSDGYTF
>TRBJ1-1|TRBV28|-|-
TGTGCCAGCAGTTTTTCTGGCAGGGAGGCACTTGGGGCTGAAGCTTTCTTT
CASSFSGREALGAEAFF
>TRBJ2-2|TRBV19|TRBD1|once
TGTGCCAGTAGAGCAGACAGGGCCACCGGGGAGCTGTTTTTT
CASRADRATGELFF